This T cell receptor beta chain was retrieved from a study of T cells in Graves' hyperthyroidism and ophthalmopathy. The CDR3 loop spans 17 amino acids. In germline, CDR1 is SGHVS, CDR2 FQNEAQ. The germline V and J ends were trimmed by 7 bases and 7 bases, with 29 bases remaining between them. In its sample, this clonotype was seen many times. TCR beta CDR3 region amplification was performed from RNA transcripts. Researchers ran a first-round RT-PCR on the TCR CDR3 using the HTBI primer set. A single record per CDR3 protein comes from TCRdb applying MiXCR to the multiplex PCR reads. The table records 94,000 or so distinct CDR3 sequences, roughly 49% of them present only once.

V is TRBV7-8 and J is TRBJ2-7; D might be TRBD1 or TRBD2, each matching 5 bases. This TCR derives from a woman aged 40-49 years with Graves' hyperthyroidism. Material for sequencing was blood. The CDR3 nucleotides are TGTGCCAGCAAATGGGGGAATGACCTTGAGGGGTGGAGGGAGCAGTACTTC. Its translation: CASKWGNDLEGWREQYF.